This entry concerns a single TCR beta chain. Its antigen is unknown. The data derive from a study of T cells in Graves' hyperthyroidism and ophthalmopathy. Lactation, pregnancy, other autoimmune disease or uncontrolled infection excluded patients. Diagnostic assessment was based on clinical symptoms, serum thyroxine and TRAb, thyroid ultrasound and orbital computed tomography. V lost 10 bases to trimming and J lost 2 bases; unmatched junction nucleotides: 12. The CDR3 consists of 15 residues. In germline, CDR1 is ENHRY, CDR2 SYGVKD. What was amplified from RNA transcripts were TCR beta CDR3 regions. TCR CDR3 regions were first amplified by RT-PCR with HTBI primers. TCRdb re-derived calls from the multiplex PCR reads in MiXCR, one entry per CDR3 protein. The sample holds 600,000 to 700,000 distinct CDR3 sequences, roughly 46% seen once. Findings and caveats of the study: The authors' 13 V-J model separated ophthalmopathy from stable hyperthyroidism. The majority of expanded thyroid clonotypes above 0.001 also appeared in blood.

This rearrangement joins TRBV10-3 to TRBJ2-5; 8 bases align to TRBD2. The sample was peripheral blood or thyroid tissue (not recorded which). The receptor was isolated from an adult man with Graves' disease, either hyperthyroidism or ophthalmopathy (not recorded which). The CDR3 is CASSWGLGGQETQYF. CDR3 DNA sequence: TGTGCCAGCAGCTGGGGACTAGGAGGTCAAGAGACCCAGTACTTC.